These T cell receptor beta chains were read from a single sample in a study of blood T cell repertoires in COVID-19. Produced via immunoSEQ multiplex PCR; TCRdb's table is partial and in-frame only. The sample has approximately 250,000 clones; around 86% are singletons. The sample taken for sequencing was peripheral blood. The receptor set was obtained from a woman aged 55 to 70 who had recovered from COVID-19. CDR3s include the opening cysteine and the closing phenylalanine or tryptophan. The order of the fields is V gene, D gene, J gene, clone size, CDR3 DNA, CDR3 protein. D genes are given only for firm matches. Clone size is given for some rows only: seen once, a few or many times, or a class if the clone is expanded.

TRBV5-4	NA	TRBJ2-2	few	TGTGCCAGCAGCTGGGGGCCCGGGGAGCTGTTTTTT	CASSWGPGELFF
TRBV4-1	TRBD1	TRBJ2-3	NA	TGCGCCAGCAGCCAACCCGGGACAGCGTCCTCTAGCACAGATACGCAGTATTTT	CASSQPGTASSSTDTQYF
TRBV11-2	TRBD2	TRBJ2-1	once	TGTGCCAGCAGCTTACTTGGTTACGGACTAGCGGGGGGGAATGAGCAGTTCTTC	CASSLLGYGLAGGNEQFF
TRBV5-6	TRBD2	TRBJ2-5	NA	TGTGCCAGCAGCTTTGGACTAGCGGGGGAAGAGACCCAGTACTTC	CASSFGLAGEETQYF
TRBV5-1	NA	TRBJ2-2	NA	TGCGCCAGCAGCTTGACGAGGCCCACGGGAGCCGGGGAGCTGTTTTTT	CASSLTRPTGAGELFF
TRBV28	NA	TRBJ2-7	NA	TGTGCCAGCAGCATCCAGGGCTCCTACGAGCAGTACTTC	CASSIQGSYEQYF
TRBV10-3	TRBD2	TRBJ2-3	few	TGTGCCATCAAAACCAAGCGGGGGAGCACAGATACGCAGTATTTT	CAIKTKRGSTDTQYF
TRBV4-1	TRBD2	TRBJ2-5	NA	TGCGCCAGCAGCCAAGATCGGGCGGGGGGGTACCTGGCCCAGTACTTC	CASSQDRAGGYLAQYF
TRBV7-3	TRBD1	TRBJ1-1	NA	TGTGCCAGCAGCTTAGAGGGGACAGGAAAATTGGCTGAAGCTTTCTTT	CASSLEGTGKLAEAFF
TRBV4-3	NA	TRBJ1-5	once	TGCGCCAGCAGCCTGCACAGGGATCAGCCCCAGCATTTT	CASSLHRDQPQHF
TRBV11-2	NA	TRBJ2-1	once	TGTGCCAGCAGCGAACGGGTTACTTACAATGAGCAGTTCTTC	CASSERVTYNEQFF
TRBV7-9	TRBD1	TRBJ2-1	NA	TGTGCCAGCAGCTCCCGGACAGGGAAGATGTGGGATGAGCAGTTCTTC	CASSSRTGKMWDEQFF
TRBV11-2	TRBD1	TRBJ1-6	NA	TGTGCCAGCAGCCACACGGCGGGACAGATAAATTCACCCCTCCACTTT	CASSHTAGQINSPLHF
TRBV27	TRBD2	TRBJ2-3	NA	TGTGCCAGCAGCATACTAGCGGGGGGGCTCGCAGATACGCAGTATTTT	CASSILAGGLADTQYF
TRBV2	NA	TRBJ1-1	NA	TGTGCCAGCAGTGAATCCGGGTTCACACTGGCTTTCTTT	CASSESGFTLAFF
TRBV12-5	TRBD2	TRBJ2-2	few	TGTGCTAGTGGTTTGGTGTCGACTAGCGGGGCATTCGGGGAGCTGTTTTTT	CASGLVSTSGAFGELFF
TRBV18	NA	TRBJ1-1	NA	TGTGCCAGCTCACCGACGGGTCAGCAGAACACTGAAGCTTTCTTT	CASSPTGQQNTEAFF
TRBV7-7	TRBD1	TRBJ1-1	NA	TGTGCTAGCAGCCCCGGGACAGTCGGCACTGAAGCTTTCTTT	CASSPGTVGTEAFF
TRBV6-5	TRBD1	TRBJ2-3	NA	TGTGCCAGCAGTTGGACAGGGATAAGCACAGATACGCAGTATTTT	CASSWTGISTDTQYF
TRBV6-5	NA	TRBJ2-1	NA	TGTGCCAGCACCTTGGGGCACGCTAGCGATGAGCAGTTCTTC	CASTLGHASDEQFF
TRBV28	NA	TRBJ1-4	NA	TGTGCCAGCAGCCCCTTTAATGAAAAACTGTTTTTT	CASSPFNEKLFF
TRBV6-5	TRBD1	TRBJ2-2	once	TGTGCCAGCAGTCGGACAGGGTCCACCGGGGAGCTGTTTTTT	CASSRTGSTGELFF
TRBV6-5	NA	TRBJ1-1	once	TGTGCCAGCGCAACCACACAGGGCTCTACTGAAGCTTTCTTT	CASATTQGSTEAFF
TRBV5-8	NA	TRBJ2-4	NA	TGTGCCAGCAGCCCGGTGGGCTTCAAAAACATTCAGTACTTC	CASSPVGFKNIQYF
TRBV15	NA	TRBJ1-2	NA	TGTGCCACCAGCGACCGGGACAATTTTTATGGCTACACCTTC	CATSDRDNFYGYTF
TRBV6-5	NA	TRBJ2-6	NA	TGTGCCAGCAACTCCCGGTCTGGGGCCAACGTCCTGACTTTC	CASNSRSGANVLTF
TRBV11-1	NA	TRBJ1-5	NA	TGTGCCAGCAGCTGGAGATATAGCAATCAGCCCCAGCATTTT	CASSWRYSNQPQHF
TRBV7-2	NA	TRBJ2-6	NA	TGTGCCAGCAGCTTAGCGGCGGCCTCTGGGGCCAACGTCCTGACTTTC	CASSLAAASGANVLTF
TRBV18	NA	TRBJ1-5	NA	TGTGCCAGCTCACCACGGGGGGTGAGGGAGCGGCCCCAGCATTTT	CASSPRGVRERPQHF
TRBV6-5	TRBD1	TRBJ2-4	few	TGTGCCAGCAGTTACTCCGCGGGACAGGACATTCAGTACTTC	CASSYSAGQDIQYF
TRBV7-8	NA	TRBJ1-5	NA	TGTGCCAGCAGCACTCGGACAGAGGGCAATCAGCCCCAGCATTTT	CASSTRTEGNQPQHF
TRBV18	TRBD1	TRBJ1-2	NA	TGTGCCAGCTCACCAAAAACTCCCGGACAGGCGAACTATGGCTACACCTTC	CASSPKTPGQANYGYTF